These 4 T cell receptor beta chains were all obtained from the same sample, sequenced in a study of blood T cell repertoires in COVID-19. Measured with immunoSEQ multiplex PCR; TCRdb has only the in-frame clones, and not every one. The table shows fewer than 250,000 clones, with around 86% occurring only once. The sample was peripheral blood. The receptors were sampled from a man aged 45-65 years with COVID-19, enrolled during active disease.

The V and J genes are TRBV6-1 and TRBJ2-5; 7 nucleotides agree with TRBD2. The CDR3 is 15 residues long. Trimming removed 1 base from V and 5 bases from J; junction bases left unmatched: 7. Germline V gene lookup returns CDR1 MNHNS and CDR2 SASEGT. CDR3 protein: CASSEVGGRPETQYF. The CDR3, as DNA: TGTGCCAGCAGTGAAGTGGGGGGGAGACCCGAGACCCAGTACTTC.

This clone was detected once. CDR3: CASSSRQSSGNTIYF. In DNA, the CDR3 is TGTGCCAGCAGCTCCCGACAGTCCTCTGGAAACACCATATATTTT. The J gene is TRBJ1-3, the V gene TRBV7-9; TRBD1 might be the D (5 bases). In germline, CDR1 is SEHNR, CDR2 FQNEAQ (reference sequence). V lost 4 bases and J lost 0, with 10 bases in between. This CDR3 is built from 15 residues.

The V gene is TRBV20-1, the J gene TRBJ2-2; D gene unclear. The V gene lost 6 bases and the J gene lost 0 bases, with 2 bases spanning the gap. This CDR3 is 11 amino acids long. Germline CDR1 DFQATT, CDR2 SNEGSKA (reference sequence). The CDR3 sequence is CSATNTGELFF. The CDR3 DNA reads as TGCAGTGCCACGAACACCGGGGAGCTGTTTTTT.

The chain recombines TRBV27 with TRBJ1-4; tentative D call: TRBD1 (6 bases). The CDR3 totals 18 residues. Trimming removed 1 base from V and 0 bases from J, with 15 bases in between. From germline, CDR1 is MNHEY and CDR2 SMNVEV (reference sequence). The CDR3 sequence is CASSLFGQHSATNEKLFF. CDR3 in DNA: TGTGCCAGCAGTTTATTCGGACAGCACTCTGCAACTAATGAAAAACTGTTTTTT.